Presented here are 29 T cell receptor beta chains from one specimen sequenced in a study of high-grade serous ovarian cancer treatment subgroups. The tumor samples were collected prior to definitive surgery or chemotherapy. The repertoire was sequenced with immunoSEQ multiplex PCR; TCRdb's copy has only in-frame clones and lacks some. The sample lists 8,500 to 9,500 clones; 75% to 90% were seen once. The sequenced sample was tumor tissue. These TCRs come from a human donor with high-grade serous ovarian cancer.

The rearrangement links TRBV4-1 to TRBJ2-7; D possibly corresponds to TRBD2 (5 bases). With 2 bases removed from V and 3 bases from J, the gap between germline ends came to 5 bases. The CDR3 covers 12 residues. Looked up from germline, CDR1 is MGHRA and CDR2 is YSYEKL. The CDR3 region has the DNA TGCGCCAGCAGCCAAAGCGGCTACGAGCAGTACTTC. It translates to CASSQSGYEQYF.

This chain links TRBV11-2 with TRBJ2-7; no reliable D call. The CDR3 spans 13 residues. From germline, CDR1 is SGHAT and CDR2 FQNNGV. Trimming removed 0 bases at V and 1 base at J, with 4 bases between. This chain's CDR3 is CASSLDRSYEQYF. In DNA, the CDR3 is TGTGCCAGCAGCTTAGACAGGTCCTACGAGCAGTACTTC.

This rearrangement joins TRBV5-8 to TRBJ2-4; the match to TRBD2 covers 11 bases. The CDR3 has 15 amino acids. J gave up 6 bases and V 7 bases, and 9 bases lay outside the gene matches. CDR1 and CDR2 from the germline V gene are SGHTS and YDEGEE. The CDR3 is CASPGGLAEINIQYF. The CDR3 DNA is TGTGCCAGCCCCGGGGGACTAGCGGAGATAAACATTCAGTACTTC.

V gene TRBV5-1 combines with J gene TRBJ1-1; D perhaps matches TRBD1 (6 bases). CDR1 and CDR2 from the germline V gene are SGHRS and YFSETQ. CDR3 size: 12 residues. V lost 0 bases and J 9 bases, leaving 9 bases between the germline ends. This chain's CDR3 is CASSLDRVKAFF. CDR3 sequence (DNA): TGCGCCAGCAGCTTGGACAGGGTGAAAGCTTTCTTT.

V gene TRBV29-1 combines with J gene TRBJ1-2; 9 bases match TRBD1. The germline CDR1 and CDR2 sequences are SQVTM and ANQGSEA. The CDR3 contains 17 residues. V trimming: 1 base; J trimming: 4 bases; junction bases outside the gene matches: 13. CDR3 residues: CSVEGGTGWRIGYGYTF. For the CDR3, the DNA is TGCAGCGTTGAAGGGGGGACAGGGTGGCGGATCGGCTATGGCTACACCTTC.

The chain has TRBV11-3 and TRBJ2-1, with 9 bases identical to TRBD2. The germline V gene has CDR1 SGHNT and CDR2 YENEEA. V shed 0 bases, J shed 5 bases, and the junction held 2 bases outside the gene matches. The CDR3 length is 15 residues. As DNA, the CDR3 is TGTGCCAGCAGCTTAGACGGGACTAGCAACAATGAGCAGTTCTTC. This gives the protein CASSLDGTSNNEQFF.

V is TRBV7-2 and J is TRBJ2-5; D not certain. Between the trimmed V and J ends, which lost 1 base and 2 bases, there was a span of 8 bases. Per the germline V gene, CDR1 is SGHTA and CDR2 is FQGNSA. This CDR3 has 14 amino acids. The CDR3, as DNA: TGTGCCAGCAGCTTAGGGGCAGGACAAGAGACCCAGTACTTC. Translation gives CASSLGAGQETQYF.

This rearrangement joins TRBV19 to TRBJ1-2; D is ambiguous. There are 14 residues in the CDR3. Germline lookup yields CDR1 LNHDA and CDR2 SQIVND (reference sequence). Trimming pared 4 bases from V and 1 base from J, leaving 10 bases between. In DNA form, the CDR3 reads TGTGCCAGTAGTAATGACATCCATAACTATGGCTACACCTTC. Its translation: CASSNDIHNYGYTF.

The chain has TRBV28 and TRBJ2-7; 9 bases line up with TRBD2. Germline V gene sequence: CDR1 MDHEN, CDR2 SYDVKM. The CDR3 runs 13 residues. The trim removed 6 bases at V and 3 bases at J, leaving 3 bases unmatched. This CDR3 is CASRAAGGYEQYF. In DNA, the CDR3 is TGTGCCAGCAGGGCAGCGGGGGGCTACGAGCAGTACTTC.

Here the CDR3 DNA reads TGCAGCGCCGGGTCGCAGGGGGGCTACACCTTC. It is translated as CSAGSQGGYTF. The V and J genes are TRBV29-1 and TRBJ1-2; possible D gene TRBD1, 6 bases. The CDR3 consists of 11 residues. CDR1 SQVTM and CDR2 ANQGSEA come from the germline V gene. The V and J ends lost 7 bases and 8 bases respectively, with 14 bases between them.

The chain combines TRBV29-1 with TRBJ1-4, with D uncertain. Germline CDR1 SQVTM, CDR2 ANQGSEA. The CDR3 runs to 11 residues. The V end lost 6 bases, the J end lost 7 bases, and 9 bases lay between the germline ends. The CDR3: CSVADPEKLFF. DNA of the CDR3: TGCAGCGTCGCGGACCCTGAAAAACTGTTTTTT. Full variable domain (missing parts from reference TRBV29-1 and TRBJ1-4): SAVISQKPSRDICQRGTSLTIQCQVDSQVTMMFWYRQQPGQSLTLIATANQGSEATYESGFVIDKFPISRPNLTFSTLTVSNMSPEDSSIYLCSVADPEKLFFGSGTQLSVL.

V is TRBV5-1 and J is TRBJ2-1, with 7 bases aligning to TRBD1. V shed 0 bases, J shed 3 bases, and the junction held 9 bases outside the gene matches. The germline gives CDR1 SGHRS, CDR2 YFSETQ. CDR3 length equals 17 residues. The CDR3 loop is CASSLGSQGTGYNEQFF. The CDR3 nucleotides are TGCGCCAGCAGCTTGGGGTCACAGGGGACCGGCTACAATGAGCAGTTCTTC.

The gene calls are TRBV5-1 and TRBJ1-1; tentative D call: TRBD1 (5 bases). V shed 0 bases and J shed 5 bases, with 8 bases lying between them. CDR1 and CDR2 (germline): SGHRS, YFSETQ. The CDR3 is made up of 13 amino acids. The CDR3 reads CASSLDGGTEAFF. CDR3 in DNA: TGCGCCAGCAGCTTGGATGGGGGAACTGAAGCTTTCTTT. Based on the CDR3 plus reference TRBV5-1 and TRBJ1-1, the full variable domain is KAGVTQTPRYLIKTRGQQVTLSCSPISGHRSVSWYQQTPGQGLQFLFEYFSETQRNKGNFPGRFSGRQFSNSRSEMNVSTLELGDSALYLCASSLDGGTEAFFGQGTRLTVV.

The chain joins TRBV28 to TRBJ2-5; TRBD1 matches at 8 bases. Unmatched junction bases numbered 4, after V lost 4 bases and J lost 3 bases. CDR3 length: 14 amino acids. Germline assignment: CDR1 MDHEN and CDR2 SYDVKM. The CDR3 protein is CASSSGQEKETQYF. CDR3 DNA: TGTGCCAGCAGTTCGGGACAGGAGAAAGAGACCCAGTACTTC.

The J gene is TRBJ2-5, the V gene TRBV6-6, with D unclear. The assigned J gene may be wrong: the sequence end matches TRBJ2-7 better. CDR3 length equals 13 residues. Germline CDR1 and CDR2: MNHNY and SVGAGI (reference sequence). The CDR3 DNA is TGTGCCAGCAGCCTAGGGCCCTCCTACGAGCAGTACTTC. Its protein product is CASSLGPSYEQYF.

V gene TRBV28 combines with J gene TRBJ1-2; D is unclear. CDR3 length: 16 residues. The ends were cut back, 4 bases at V and 0 bases at J, with 15 bases in the middle. Germline assignment: CDR1 MDHEN and CDR2 SYDVKM. The CDR3 DNA reads TGTGCCAGCAGTTCCGCGTTGATCCTAACTAACTATGGCTACACCTTC. This gives the protein CASSSALILTNYGYTF.

The chain links TRBV6-1 to TRBJ1-2; 7 bases line up with TRBD1. The CDR3 totals 14 residues. The V segment lost 0 bases and the J segment 5 bases; nucleotides outside the gene matches: 3. From germline, CDR1 is MNHNS and CDR2 SASEGT. CDR3 amino acids: CASSEASGGYGYTF. The CDR3 region has the DNA TGTGCCAGCAGTGAAGCCTCAGGGGGATATGGCTACACCTTC.

The CDR3 sequence: CASSLRLAGTYEQYF. As DNA, the CDR3 is TGTGCCAGCAGTTTGCGGCTAGCGGGAACCTACGAGCAGTACTTC. The V and J genes are TRBV27 and TRBJ2-7; 9 bases line up with TRBD2. CDR1 MNHEY and CDR2 SMNVEV come from the germline V gene (reference sequence). Trimming removed 3 bases from V and 2 bases from J; junction bases left unmatched: 5. This CDR3 has 15 amino acids.

In its sample, this clone was seen a few times. The J gene is TRBJ2-7, the V gene TRBV19; a weak D match, TRBD1 (6 bases). Germline CDR1 is LNHDA and CDR2 is SQIVND (reference sequence). V was trimmed by 5 bases and J by 2 bases, leaving 13 bases between them. The CDR3 length is 14 residues. CDR3 region: CASSDYQGPYEQYF. The CDR3 DNA is TGTGCCAGTAGTGATTACCAGGGGCCCTACGAGCAGTACTTC.

This clone was detected once. J is TRBJ2-1 and V is TRBV9; possible D gene TRBD2, 6 bases. Trimming left V 4 bases short and J 5 bases short, with 16 bases between. Germline loops: CDR1 SGDLS, CDR2 YYNGEE. The CDR3 totals 15 residues. In DNA, the CDR3 is TGTGCCAGCAGCCCCCGAGGTGCGGGGCACAATGAGCAGTTCTTC. Protein product: CASSPRGAGHNEQFF.

This clone was observed a single time. J is TRBJ1-5 and V is TRBV9; D not resolved. Between the trimmed V and J ends, which lost 1 base and 2 bases, there was a span of 25 bases. The CDR3 length is 20 residues. Germline V CDR1 and CDR2: SGDLS, YYNGEE. The CDR3 nucleotides are TGTGCCAGCAGCGTAAGGAGGAGGCCGCCTCAACCCTTAGGCAATCAGCCCCAGCATTTT. This sequence encodes CASSVRRRPPQPLGNQPQHF. Together with reference TRBV9 and TRBJ1-5, the CDR3 gives the full variable domain: DSGVTQTPKHLITATGQRVTLRCSPRSGDLSVYWYQQSLDQGLQFLIQYYNGEERAKGNILERFSAQQFPDLHSELNLSSLELGDSALYFCASSVRRRPPQPLGNQPQHFGDGTRLSIL.

The rearrangement uses TRBV2 and TRBJ1-2, with TRBD1 as a possible D gene (6 bases). V lost 8 bases and J 5 bases, leaving 21 bases between the germline ends. CDR1 is SNHLY and CDR2 is FYNNEI in the germline V gene. The CDR3 spans 15 residues. The CDR3 is CASWASDSNRYGYTF. CDR3 DNA: TGTGCCAGCTGGGCCTCGGACAGTAATAGGTATGGCTACACCTTC.

The rearrangement joins TRBV11-1 to TRBJ2-5; 7 bases are shared with TRBD1. The CDR3 covers 15 residues. J lost 3 bases, V lost 5 bases, and 9 bases had no gene match. Germline CDR1 SGHAT, CDR2 FQDESV (reference sequence). This chain's CDR3 is CASSPGQPYKETQYF. CDR3 bases: TGTGCCAGCAGCCCGGGACAGCCCTATAAAGAGACCCAGTACTTC.

This clone was counted between two and nine times. The J gene is TRBJ1-5, the V gene TRBV21-1; the tabulated D call, TRBD1, remains unverified against the DNA. TRBV21-1 is described as a pseudogene. The CDR3 consists of 15 residues. As DNA, the CDR3 is TGTGCCAGCAGCAAAGGGACAGGGTGTCACCAGCCCCAGCATTTT. The encoded protein is CASSKGTGCHQPQHF.

The V call is TRBV6-1, the J call TRBJ1-2; unclear D gene. The germline V and J ends were trimmed by 3 bases and 8 bases, with 13 bases remaining between them. The V gene's germline CDR1 is MNHNS and CDR2 SASEGT. The CDR3 loop spans 13 amino acids. The CDR3 DNA sequence: TGTGCCAGCAGTGATCCGGGTATGGGCGGCTACACCTTC. It encodes CASSDPGMGGYTF.

The J gene is TRBJ2-4, the V gene TRBV21-1. TRBV21-1 is given as a pseudogene. The CDR3 totals 14 residues. CDR3 protein: CASSKTLRASIQYF. The CDR3 DNA reads as TGTGCCAGCAGCAAAACTCTCCGGGCGAGCATTCAGTACTTC.

On this clone itself: One end of the junction is discordant with germline, which a read error may explain. The rearrangement joins TRBV7-7 to TRBJ2-7, with D perhaps matching TRBD1 (5 bases). Germline V gene data show CDR1 as SSHAT and CDR2 as FNYEAQ (reference sequence). There are 14 residues in the CDR3. This CDR3 is CASSLDGDSYEQYF. The CDR3 nucleotides are TGTGCTAGCAGCTTAGATGGCGACAGCTACGAGCAGTACTTC.

This chain links TRBV6-5 with TRBJ2-7; TRBD2 aligns across 7 bases. In germline, CDR1 is MNHEY, CDR2 SVGAGI. V shed 4 bases, J shed 7 bases, and the junction held 13 bases outside the gene matches. This CDR3 has 15 residues. The CDR3 coding sequence is TGTGCCAGCAGTTCTTCTAGCGGCGTGGTGAGGGAGCAGTACTTC. Its translation is CASSSSSGVVREQYF.

The chain links TRBV11-2 to TRBJ1-3; D perhaps matches TRBD1 (6 bases). The V gene lost 1 base and the J gene lost 4 bases, with 14 bases spanning the gap. In germline, CDR1 is SGHAT, CDR2 FQNNGV. This CDR3 has 16 amino acids. CDR3 in amino acids: CASSLGPGANGNTIYF. The CDR3 region has the DNA TGTGCCAGCAGCTTAGGTCCGGGGGCGAACGGAAACACCATATATTTT.